Listed below are T cell receptor beta chains from one sample, sequenced in a study of preoperative IRX-2 immunotherapy in early breast cancer. Here immunoSEQ multiplex PCR was the method, and the copy in TCRdb shows in-frame clones only, minus some. The data contain around 57,000 clones, approximately 93% of them singletons. The sample was taken from a patient treated with IRX-2 immunotherapy. Source of these receptors: a human donor with breast cancer. The CDR3 runs from the conserved cysteine through the conserved F or W.

V gene,J gene,CDR3 length,CDR3 protein
TRBV15,TRBJ1-2,18,CATSRDGLGFEANYGYTF
TRBV4-2,TRBJ2-7,15,CASSQDILSPYEQYF
TRBV20-1,TRBJ2-5,11,CSAILQETQYF
TRBV7-2,TRBJ2-7,13,CASSLSTTYEQYF
TRBV29-1,TRBJ2-2,15,CSVVTSTWGAGELFF
TRBV19,TRBJ1-1,13,CASYPRDSGQAFF
TRBV2,TRBJ2-6,15,CASSVEGSGANVLTF
TRBV9,TRBJ1-4,14,CASTSGEGSEKLFF
TRBV9,TRBJ2-4,18,CASSAPPSFERGKNIQYF
TRBV5-4,TRBJ2-7,15,CASSTTSGSSDEQYF
TRBV6-5,TRBJ2-2,14,CASSSITGAGELFF
TRBV28,TRBJ2-3,13,CASSLRLGDTQYF
TRBV15,TRBJ1-1,15,CATSRGRGGGTEAFF
TRBV4-3,TRBJ2-2,14,CASSQIRATGELFF
TRBV30,TRBJ2-4,14,CAWSRGAAKNIQYF
TRBV9,TRBJ1-1,15,CASSVGTTMNTEAFF
TRBV7-2,TRBJ2-7,12,CASSSQGILLYF
TRBV7-3,TRBJ2-7,15,CASSSYPTGTYEQYF
TRBV28,TRBJ1-1,17,CASSHYSGGPDRTEAFF
TRBV28,TRBJ1-5,15,CASSPGRGGNQPQHF
TRBV6-1,TRBJ1-4,17,CASSEGGTGEVVKKLFF
TRBV5-6,TRBJ2-7,13,CASAPRGPYEQYF
TRBV4-2,TRBJ2-1,12,CASSQDWDEQFF
TRBV19,TRBJ2-1,14,CASSIVGSYNEQFF
TRBV7-9,TRBJ1-4,15,CASSLGGQSNEKLFF
TRBV6-1,TRBJ1-5,14,CASSPRGNNQPQHF
TRBV7-9,TRBJ1-4,14,CASNEGGLHEKLFF
TRBV7-9,TRBJ2-7,17,CASSSSRGGLFGYEQYF
TRBV6-5,TRBJ1-4,15,CASSYSNGGGEKLFF
TRBV15,TRBJ2-2,15,CATSWGLANTGELFF
TRBV28,TRBJ2-3,14,CASSRDRSTDTQYF
TRBV7-9,TRBJ1-5,17,CASSLGTPGTVDSPQHF
TRBV7-9,TRBJ2-1,14,CASDEMGAYNEQFF
TRBV30,TRBJ1-6,11,CAWAEGSPLHF
TRBV5-8,TRBJ2-1,15,CASSEGERELNEQFF
TRBV29-1,TRBJ1-4,11,CSVADRQKLFF
TRBV15,TRBJ2-2,15,CATSTGGPGTGELFF
TRBV7-7,TRBJ2-5,12,CASSRLLETQYF
TRBV20-1,TRBJ1-1,10,CSAVGNEAFF
TRBV5-1,TRBJ1-6,16,CASSAGGGSYNSPLHF
TRBV18,TRBJ2-7,16,CASSPPVIGTSWEQYF
TRBV30,TRBJ2-5,14,CAWSVGGGQETQYF
TRBV4-3,TRBJ1-2,14,CASSHDMDSYGYTF
TRBV28,TRBJ2-1,11,CASSERGEQFF
TRBV7-2,TRBJ1-6,14,CASSFEAADSPLHF
TRBV7-8,TRBJ1-1,15,CASSSAHGEYTEAFF
TRBV7-2,TRBJ1-2,13,CASSLKTGVGYTF
TRBV19,TRBJ2-1,13,CASSIGPGDEQFF
TRBV19,TRBJ1-1,19,CASSIGRQGLRTMNTEAFF
TRBV6-5,TRBJ2-7,12,CATGQRFYEQYF
TRBV7-9,TRBJ2-3,12,CASSLDTDTQYF